This T cell receptor (beta chain) was captured in a study of cytotoxic CD8 clonotypes in ibrutinib-treated CLL. Study results and caveats: Public clonotypes showed up rarely, and on treatment they shrank or held steady. Higher clonality was seen at ibrutinib response and a return toward baseline at progression. In sustained-remission versus progressing patients, sampling times differed.

A 1 in 200,000 to 1 in 1 million T cell depth was the sequencing target. Clones were sequenced by immunoSEQ multiplex PCR, and TCRdb holds only the in-frame ones, with some missing. This sample has roughly 180,000 clones, with roughly four fifths found just once. Details on this clone: Its antigen is not identified.

The starting material was PBMCs, obtained after 24 months of ibrutinib treatment. The clonotype originates from a human donor with chronic lymphocytic leukemia.

The CDR3 sequence: CASSLDGALNTEAFF. CDR3 sequence (DNA): TGTGCCAGCAGCTTGGACGGGGCCCTGAACACTGAAGCTTTCTTT. The V call is TRBV5-4, the J call TRBJ1-1; possible D gene TRBD1, 5 bases. V was trimmed by 0 bases and J by 0 bases, leaving 9 bases between them. This CDR3 has 15 amino acids. CDR1 and CDR2 from the germline V gene are SGHNT and YYREEE (reference sequence).